This TCR beta chain was recorded in a study of cytomegalovirus exposure and HLA in healthy donors. The V segment lost 5 bases and the J segment 4 bases; nucleotides outside the gene matches: 7. CDR1 MDHEN and CDR2 SYDVKM come from the germline V gene. The CDR3 length is 15 residues. The PCR was carried out with 60 Vbeta primers and 13 Jbeta primers. Repertoires were generated with immunoSEQ multiplex PCR, while TCRdb's copy carries only in-frame clones and drops some. Here the sample spans about 150,000 clones, around 85% being singletons. The chain carries TRBV28 and TRBJ2-7; 11 bases match TRBD2. This clonotype originated in a man over 45 in good health and CMV-seropositive. The specimen sequenced was PBMCs. The CDR3 sequence is CASSSSSGGLYEQYF. The CDR3 DNA is TGTGCCAGCAGTAGCTCTAGCGGGGGGTTGTACGAGCAGTACTTC.